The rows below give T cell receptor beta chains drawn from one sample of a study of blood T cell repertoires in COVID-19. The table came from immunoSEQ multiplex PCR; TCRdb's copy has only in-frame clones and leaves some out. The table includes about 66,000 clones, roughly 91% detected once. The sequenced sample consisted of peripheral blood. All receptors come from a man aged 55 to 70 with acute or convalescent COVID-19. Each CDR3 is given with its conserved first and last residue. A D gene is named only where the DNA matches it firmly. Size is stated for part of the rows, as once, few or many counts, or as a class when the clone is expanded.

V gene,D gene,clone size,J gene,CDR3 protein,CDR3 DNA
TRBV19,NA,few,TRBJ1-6,CASSIADNSPLHF,TGTGCCAGTAGTATAGCAGATAATTCACCCCTCCACTTT
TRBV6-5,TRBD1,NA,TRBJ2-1,CASRAPGGDYNEQFF,TGTGCCAGCAGAGCCCCAGGGGGCGACTACAATGAGCAGTTCTTC
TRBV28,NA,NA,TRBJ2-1,CASSLFDRRNTEQFF,TGTGCCAGCAGTTTATTCGACAGACGAAACACTGAGCAGTTCTTC
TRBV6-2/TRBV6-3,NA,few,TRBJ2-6,CASSYWRGPSGANVLTF,TGTGCCAGCAGTTACTGGAGGGGGCCCTCTGGGGCCAACGTCCTGACTTTC
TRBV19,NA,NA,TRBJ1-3,CASSPLASGNTIYF,TGTGCCAGTAGTCCATTAGCCTCTGGAAACACCATATATTTT
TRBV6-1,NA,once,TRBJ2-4,CASSEEFEGPKGAKNIQYF,TGTGCCAGCAGTGAAGAATTCGAGGGCCCCAAGGGAGCCAAAAACATTCAGTACTTC
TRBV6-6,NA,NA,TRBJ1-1,CASSYSPGFAEAFF,TGTGCCAGCAGTTACTCACCCGGGTTCGCTGAAGCTTTCTTT
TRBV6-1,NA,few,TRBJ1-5,CASSDTGYQPQHF,TGTGCCAGCAGTGATACCGGTTATCAGCCCCAGCATTTT
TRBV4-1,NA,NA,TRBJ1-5,CASSQFQGSNQPQHF,TGCGCCAGCAGCCAATTCCAGGGAAGCAATCAGCCCCAGCATTTT
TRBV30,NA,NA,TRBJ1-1,CAWSVGRGTEAFF,TGTGCCTGGAGTGTAGGGAGGGGCACTGAAGCTTTCTTT
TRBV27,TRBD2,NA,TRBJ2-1,CASSFGTSGDNEQFF,TGTGCCAGCAGTTTCGGTACTAGCGGGGATAATGAGCAGTTCTTC
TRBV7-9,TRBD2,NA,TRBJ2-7,CASRWGGSSYEQYF,TGTGCCAGCAGGTGGGGGGGAAGCTCCTACGAGCAGTACTTC
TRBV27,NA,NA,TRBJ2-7,CASSLTPLLARGIYEQYF,TGTGCCAGCAGTTTAACCCCTCTTCTAGCCCGGGGTATCTACGAGCAGTACTTC
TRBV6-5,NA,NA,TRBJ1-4,CASTPGGAREKLFF,TGTGCCAGCACTCCGGGGGGGGCGAGGGAAAAACTGTTTTTT
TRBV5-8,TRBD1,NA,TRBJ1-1,CASSLLFGSRQGTAFF,TGTGCCAGCAGCTTGCTCTTTGGGTCGCGACAGGGTACAGCTTTCTTT
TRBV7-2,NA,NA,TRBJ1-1,CASSLSRETEAFF,TGTGCCAGCAGCTTATCCCGGGAAACTGAAGCTTTCTTT
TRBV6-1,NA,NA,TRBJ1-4,CASSESANEKLFF,TGTGCCAGCAGTGAGTCAGCTAATGAAAAACTGTTTTTT
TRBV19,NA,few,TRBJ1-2,CASSQVGAGSYGYTF,TGTGCCAGTAGCCAAGTGGGGGCAGGGAGCTATGGCTACACCTTC
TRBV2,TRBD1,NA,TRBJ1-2,CASGGTGRYGYTF,TGTGCCAGCGGTGGGACAGGGAGATATGGCTACACCTTC
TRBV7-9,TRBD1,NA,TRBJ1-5,CASSLYPGQGDQPQHF,TGTGCCAGCAGCTTATACCCCGGACAGGGCGATCAGCCCCAGCATTTT
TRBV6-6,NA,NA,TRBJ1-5,CASSYGTFNQPQHF,TGTGCCAGCAGTTACGGGACTTTCAATCAGCCCCAGCATTTT
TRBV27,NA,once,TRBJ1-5,CASSLVGRGQPQHF,TGTGCCAGCAGTTTAGTGGGAAGGGGTCAGCCCCAGCATTTT
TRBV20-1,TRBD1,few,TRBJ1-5,CSASIGTGAAQPQHF,TGCAGTGCTAGTATAGGGACAGGGGCGGCTCAGCCCCAGCATTTT
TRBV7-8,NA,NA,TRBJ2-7,CASSRAIQTYEQYF,TGTGCCAGCAGCCGAGCGATACAGACCTACGAGCAGTACTTC
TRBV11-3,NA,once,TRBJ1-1,CASSSTANTEAFF,TGTGCCAGCAGCAGTACAGCGAACACTGAAGCTTTCTTT
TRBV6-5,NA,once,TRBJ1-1,CASNKFREGTEAFF,TGTGCCAGCAACAAATTCAGGGAGGGCACTGAAGCTTTCTTT
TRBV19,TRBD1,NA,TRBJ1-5,CASSETGAYQPQHF,TGTGCCAGTAGCGAGACAGGGGCCTATCAGCCCCAGCATTTT
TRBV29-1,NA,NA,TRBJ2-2,CSVAGVAGELFF,TGCAGCGTTGCCGGGGTCGCCGGGGAGCTGTTTTTT
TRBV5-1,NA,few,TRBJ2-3,CASRAAARRTDTQYF,TGCGCCAGCAGAGCAGCGGCTAGACGCACAGATACGCAGTATTTT
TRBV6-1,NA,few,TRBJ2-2,CASSEFFRTGELFF,TGTGCCAGCAGTGAATTTTTCAGGACCGGGGAGCTGTTTTTT
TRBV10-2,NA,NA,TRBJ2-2,CAIAGYTGELFF,TGCGCCATCGCAGGGTACACCGGGGAGCTGTTTTTT
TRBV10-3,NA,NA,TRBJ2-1,CAISEWVQGHEQFF,TGTGCCATCAGTGAGTGGGTGCAGGGCCATGAGCAGTTCTTC
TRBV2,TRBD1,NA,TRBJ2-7,CASRVEQGSGYEQYF,TGTGCCAGCAGAGTGGAACAGGGGTCGGGGTACGAGCAGTACTTC
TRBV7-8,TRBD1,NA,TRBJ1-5,CASSLDRDQPQHF,TGTGCCAGCAGCCTGGACAGGGATCAGCCCCAGCATTTT
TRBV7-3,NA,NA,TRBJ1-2,CASSPDPGRGYTF,TGTGCCAGCAGCCCGGACCCAGGGCGAGGCTACACCTTC
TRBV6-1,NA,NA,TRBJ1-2,CASSEGAGAYGYTF,TGTGCCAGCAGTGAAGGGGCGGGAGCCTATGGCTACACCTTC
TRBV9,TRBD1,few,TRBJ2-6,CASSETGAGANVLTF,TGTGCCAGCAGCGAAACAGGGGCTGGGGCCAACGTCCTGACTTTC
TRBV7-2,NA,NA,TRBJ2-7,CASSLFQGPYEQYF,TGTGCCAGCAGCTTATTTCAGGGCCCCTACGAGCAGTACTTC
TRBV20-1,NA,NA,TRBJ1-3,CSAYSGNTIYF,TGCAGTGCATACTCTGGAAACACCATATATTTT
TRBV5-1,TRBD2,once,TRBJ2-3,CASSPRTSGGGDTQYF,TGCGCCAGCAGCCCTAGGACTAGCGGGGGGGGCGATACGCAGTATTTT
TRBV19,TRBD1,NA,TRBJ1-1,CASSRGQKILGDTEAFF,TGTGCCAGTAGTCGGGGACAGAAAATCCTTGGGGACACTGAAGCTTTCTTT
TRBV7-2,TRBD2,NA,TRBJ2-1,CASSHRKGGVDEQFF,TGTGCCAGCAGCCATAGAAAGGGAGGGGTTGATGAGCAGTTCTTC
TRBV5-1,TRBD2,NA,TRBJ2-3,CASSLAMTSRTDTQYF,TGCGCCAGCAGCCTCGCCATGACTAGCCGCACAGATACGCAGTATTTT
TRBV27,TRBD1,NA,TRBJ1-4,CASRSLQGAGEKLFF,TGTGCCAGCAGGAGCTTACAGGGGGCGGGGGAAAAACTGTTTTTT
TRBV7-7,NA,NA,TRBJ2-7,CASNIKWPKSYEQYF,TGTGCTAGCAACATAAAGTGGCCCAAAAGCTACGAGCAGTACTTC
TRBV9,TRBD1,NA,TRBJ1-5,CASGTGDEVQPQHF,TGTGCCAGCGGCACAGGGGACGAGGTCCAGCCCCAGCATTTT
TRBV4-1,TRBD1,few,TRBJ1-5,CASSQVGGAGQPQHF,TGCGCCAGCAGCCAGGTAGGGGGCGCGGGTCAGCCCCAGCATTTT
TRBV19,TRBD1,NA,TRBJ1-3,CASTRDRVPSGNTIYF,TGTGCCAGTACCCGGGACAGGGTCCCATCTGGAAACACCATATATTTT
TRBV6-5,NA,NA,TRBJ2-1,CASSYGVEGEQFF,TGTGCCAGCAGTTACGGAGTCGAGGGTGAGCAGTTCTTC
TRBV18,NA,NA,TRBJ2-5,CASSRGQQETQYF,TGTGCCAGCTCCCGCGGACAGCAAGAGACCCAGTACTTC
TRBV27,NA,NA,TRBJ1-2,CASSTGNFYGYTF,TGTGCCAGCAGTACCGGGAATTTCTATGGCTACACCTTC